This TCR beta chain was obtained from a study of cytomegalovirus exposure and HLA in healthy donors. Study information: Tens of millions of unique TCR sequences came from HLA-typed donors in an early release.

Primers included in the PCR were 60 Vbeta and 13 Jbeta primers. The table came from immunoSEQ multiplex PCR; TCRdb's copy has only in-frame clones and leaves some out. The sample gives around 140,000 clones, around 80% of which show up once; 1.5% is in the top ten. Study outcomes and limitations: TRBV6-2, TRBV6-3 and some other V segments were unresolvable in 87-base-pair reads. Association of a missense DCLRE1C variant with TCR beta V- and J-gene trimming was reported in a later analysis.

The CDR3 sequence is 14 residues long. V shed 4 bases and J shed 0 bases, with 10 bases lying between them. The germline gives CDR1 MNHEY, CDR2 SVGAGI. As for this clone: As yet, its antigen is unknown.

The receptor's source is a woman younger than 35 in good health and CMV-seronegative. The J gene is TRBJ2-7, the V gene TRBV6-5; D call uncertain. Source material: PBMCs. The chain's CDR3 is CASSSPKNSYEQYF. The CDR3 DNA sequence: TGTGCCAGCAGTTCCCCTAAGAACTCCTACGAGCAGTACTTC.